The table lists the clone carrying this T cell receptor (beta chain) with a few counts. This entry comes from a study of OX40 agonist ivuxolimab in advanced cancers. Study-wide background: Patients were treated with intravenous ivuxolimab, dosed at 0.01 to 10 mg/kg and infused every 2 weeks.

Germline CDR1 GTSNPN, CDR2 SVGIG (reference sequence). V was clipped by 5 bases and J by 3 bases; unmatched bases: 4. This CDR3 is 13 amino acids long. Profiled with immunoSEQ multiplex PCR; TCRdb holds only in-frame clones, not every one. The repertoire holds around 39,000 clones, around 73% seen once, with about 13% in the top ten. V and J are TRBV30 and TRBJ1-1; 9 nucleotides match TRBD1. Source: CD4+ or CD8+ T cells sorted from blood, taken in a trial of the OX40 agonist ivuxolimab. The sequence was obtained from an adult with an advanced solid tumor such as melanoma, head and neck, liver or kidney cancer. The CDR3 DNA reads as TGTGCCTGGGCCCGGACAGGGGACACTGAAGCTTTCTTT. Amino acids: CAWARTGDTEAFF.